This passage covers 13 T cell receptor beta chains from one sample sequenced in a study of blood T cell repertoires in COVID-19. TCRdb's table, derived via immunoSEQ multiplex PCR, lists solely in-frame clones and lacks some. The sample gives around 220,000 clones, 85% to 90% of which show up once; more than 8.5% is in the top ten. Source material: peripheral blood. Every receptor here comes from a woman in her forties or fifties with COVID-19, enrolled during active disease.

This chain joins TRBV20-1 and TRBJ2-3; the D gene is possibly TRBD2 (7 bases). Germline V gives CDR1 DFQATT, CDR2 SNEGSKA (reference sequence). There are 13 residues in the CDR3. V lost 3 bases and J lost 5, with 12 bases in between. The DNA of the CDR3 is TGCAGTGCTAGTAAGGGGGGGGGAGATACGCAGTATTTT. Its translation: CSASKGGGDTQYF.

This chain joins TRBV27 and TRBJ2-7; 14 positions match TRBD2. The CDR3 extends over 19 amino acids. The trim removed 4 bases at V and 1 base at J, leaving 12 bases unmatched. CDR1 is MNHEY, CDR2 SMNVEV, per germline (reference sequence). CDR3 bases: TGTGCCAGCAGTTCGGGACGACTAGCGGGGGGGACACCGTCCTACGAGCAGTACTTC. This gives the protein CASSSGRLAGGTPSYEQYF.

The chain combines TRBV11-3 with TRBJ2-7; D perhaps matches TRBD2 (7 bases). This CDR3 contains 17 residues. The germline gives CDR1 SGHNT, CDR2 YENEEA. Trimming shortened V by 0 bases and J by 0 bases, and 15 bases separated the two germline ends. The CDR3 region is CASSLDRGASGSYEQYF. CDR3 DNA: TGTGCCAGCAGCTTAGATCGGGGGGCATCCGGCTCCTACGAGCAGTACTTC.

V usage is TRBV6-5 and J usage is TRBJ2-1; perhaps TRBD2 as D (5 bases). V lost 5 bases and J 9 bases, leaving 11 bases between the germline ends. This CDR3 has 12 amino acids. From germline, CDR1 is MNHEY and CDR2 SVGAGI. The CDR3 coding sequence is TGTGCCAGCAGTCTCCTCGGGGTTGAGCAGTTCTTC. Its protein product is CASSLLGVEQFF.

The chain joins TRBV4-1 to TRBJ1-2, with a possible D match to TRBD1 (6 bases). The CDR3 totals 15 residues. V gave up 0 bases and J gave up 7 bases, with 15 bases separating them. Looked up from germline, CDR1 is MGHRA and CDR2 is YSYEKL. DNA for the CDR3: TGCGCCAGCAGCCAAGAGGAAGGGGGAGAATTTGGCTACACCTTC. Translating it yields CASSQEEGGEFGYTF.

This clone was detected only a few times. The V and J genes are TRBV5-6 and TRBJ2-1; 9 nucleotides agree with TRBD2. Looked up from germline, CDR1 is SGHDT and CDR2 is YYEEEE. The CDR3 is 17 residues long. V gave up 0 bases and J gave up 7 bases; unmatched junction bases: 11. The CDR3 loop reads CASSLELAGVHGNEQFF. CDR3 coding DNA: TGTGCCAGCAGCTTGGAATTAGCGGGGGTCCATGGGAATGAGCAGTTCTTC.

The gene calls are TRBV5-5 and TRBJ1-1; 8 nucleotides line up with TRBD1. The ends lost 4 bases at V and 10 bases at J; junction bases unmatched: 9. The CDR3 sequence is 13 residues long. Germline CDR1 reads SGHKS; CDR2 reads YYEKEE (reference sequence). The CDR3 sequence is CASSTQTDRGAFF. CDR3 sequence (DNA): TGTGCCAGCAGCACACAAACCGACAGGGGAGCTTTCTTT. The full variable domain, its missing parts supplied by reference TRBV5-5 and TRBJ1-1, is DAGVTQSPTHLIKTRGQQVTLRCSPISGHKSVSWYQQVLGQGPQFIFQYYEKEERGRGNFPDRFSARQFPNYSSELNVNALLLGDSALYLCASSTQTDRGAFFGQGTRLTVV.

The CDR3 sequence: CASSPQMGGKDTQYF. CDR3 nucleotides: TGTGCCAGCAGCCCCCAAATGGGGGGGAAAGATACGCAGTATTTT. This chain uses TRBV9 with TRBJ2-3; 7 bases are a match to TRBD2. With 4 bases clipped from V and 5 bases from J, the junction kept 10 bases outside the gene matches. Germline V CDR1 and CDR2: SGDLS, YYNGEE. The CDR3 totals 15 residues.

This chain links TRBV6-2 or TRBV6-3 with TRBJ1-5; the match to TRBD1 covers 10 bases. There are 17 residues in the CDR3. After removal of 4 bases from V and 1 base from J, the junction contained 7 bases not matched to a gene. Germline CDR1 reads MNHEY; CDR2 reads SVGEGT. The CDR3, as DNA: TGTGCCAGCAGTTCCGACAGGGGGCGTAGGAGCAATCAGCCCCAGCATTTT. This translates into CASSSDRGRRSNQPQHF.

The chain employs TRBV6-1 and TRBJ1-1, with 7 bases aligning to TRBD1. V gave up 0 bases and J gave up 5 bases; unmatched junction bases: 0. The CDR3 covers 13 residues. Looked up from germline, CDR1 is MNHNS and CDR2 is SASEGT. The CDR3 is CASSEATGTEAFF. Here the CDR3 DNA reads TGTGCCAGCAGTGAAGCGACAGGGACTGAAGCTTTCTTT.

The V and J genes are TRBV7-6 and TRBJ2-1, with D possibly matching TRBD2 (6 bases). Germline CDR1 and CDR2: SGHVS and FNYEAQ. V dropped 2 bases and J dropped 0 bases, with 11 bases sitting between them. This CDR3 has 16 residues. The CDR3, as DNA: TGTGCCAGCAGCTTAACGGGGGATAGCTCCTACAATGAGCAGTTCTTC. Encoded protein: CASSLTGDSSYNEQFF.

This clone occurred a few times. This rearrangement joins TRBV2 to TRBJ1-5; D may be TRBD1 (6 bases). The length of the CDR3 is 13 residues. Trimming removed 6 bases from V and 7 bases from J, with 13 bases in between. CDR1 is SNHLY, CDR2 FYNNEI, per germline. CDR3 region: CASSKTQGQPQHF. The CDR3 nucleotides read TGTGCCAGCAGCAAGACACAGGGACAGCCCCAGCATTTT. Drawing the rest from reference TRBV2 and TRBJ1-5, the complete variable domain is EPEVTQTPSHQVTQMGQEVILRCVPISNHLYFYWYRQILGQKVEFLVSFYNNEISEKSEIFDDQFSVERPDGSNFTLKIRSTKLEDSAMYFCASSKTQGQPQHFGDGTRLSIL.

This sequence joins TRBV7-6 and TRBJ1-3, with D unclear. Trimming stripped 4 bases from V and 7 bases from J, with 17 bases between. From germline, CDR1 is SGHVS and CDR2 FNYEAQ. CDR3 size: 15 residues. DNA for the CDR3: TGTGCCAGCAGCTCCGATCCAGTTCCGAGGAACACCATATATTTT. The encoded protein is CASSSDPVPRNTIYF.